The present T cell receptor (beta chain) was sequenced within a study of graft-versus-host responses after intestinal transplantation. On this clone: Its antigen is not identified.

Sequencing was performed with immunoSEQ multiplex PCR; in TCRdb, only in-frame clones are kept and a portion is missing. This sample has 75,000 to 100,000 clones, with roughly 91% found just once. This sequence originates from a human donor who was the organ donor for an intestinal transplant. This specimen was unstimulated CD4+ T cells sorted from spleen or lymph node cells, taken before transplant.

This CDR3 reads CASSFRDRRGWNEKLFF. CDR3 nucleotides: TGTGCCAGTTCGTTCCGGGACAGAAGAGGGTGGAATGAAAAACTGTTTTTT. The gene calls are TRBV19 and TRBJ1-4, with TRBD1 matching 7 bases. The trim removed 8 bases at V and 5 bases at J, leaving 17 bases unmatched. Germline V gene sequence: CDR1 LNHDA, CDR2 SQIVND (reference sequence). This CDR3 is 17 amino acids long.